Below, 17 T cell receptor beta chains from the same sample are listed, as sequenced in a study of cytomegalovirus exposure and HLA in healthy donors. The method was immunoSEQ multiplex PCR; TCRdb's version includes in-frame clones alone and lacks a portion of them. This sample has about 120,000 clones, with over 65% found just once. Sequencing was carried out using PBMCs. These TCRs come from a woman aged 25 to 39 in good health and CMV-seronegative.

Here the CDR3 reads CASSDTADSGNTIYF. The CDR3 DNA reads TGTGCCAGCAGTGACACTGCGGACTCTGGAAACACCATATATTTT. The chain is built from TRBV6-1 and TRBJ1-3; D ambiguous. V dropped 3 bases and J dropped 0 bases, with 9 bases sitting between them. This CDR3 comprises 15 residues. Germline CDR1 reads MNHNS; CDR2 reads SASEGT.

The V call is TRBV30, the J call TRBJ1-6; possible D gene TRBD1, 6 bases. This CDR3 region has 15 residues. V was pared by 0 bases and J by 3 bases, with 9 bases between. Germline-derived CDR1 and CDR2 are GTSNPN and SVGIG (reference sequence). CDR3 DNA sequence: TGTGCCTGGAGTGTAGGGGGAGTCTATAATTCACCCCTCCACTTT. Encoded protein: CAWSVGGVYNSPLHF.

The genes are TRBV7-9 and TRBJ1-2; 9 bases agree with TRBD1. The CDR3 spans 14 residues. Germline V gene sequence: CDR1 SEHNR, CDR2 FQNEAQ (reference sequence). V lost 5 bases and J lost 3; bases outside the gene matches: 4. As DNA, the CDR3 is TGTGCCAGCAGCCCGGGACAGGGAGACTATGGCTACACCTTC. The encoded protein is CASSPGQGDYGYTF.

This sequence joins TRBV18 and TRBJ2-3; 10 bases match TRBD2. There are 18 residues in the CDR3. Trimming removed 3 bases from V and 0 bases from J; junction bases left unmatched: 9. Looked up from germline, CDR1 is KGHSH and CDR2 is LQKENI. DNA of the CDR3: TGTGCCAGCTCACCCTTAGCGGGGGGTCCAACTAGCACAGATACGCAGTATTTT. This sequence encodes CASSPLAGGPTSTDTQYF.

The chain recombines TRBV19 with TRBJ2-6, with 14 bases lining up with TRBD2. CDR1 is LNHDA, CDR2 SQIVND, per germline (reference sequence). Trimming at V came to 6 bases and at J to 2 bases, leaving 0 bases not matched to a gene. The CDR3 covers 16 residues. The CDR3 bases are TGTGCCAGTAGGACTAGCGGGGGGGCTGGGGCCAACGTCCTGACTTTC. It encodes CASRTSGGAGANVLTF.

The chain is built from TRBV7-3 and TRBJ2-3; perhaps TRBD1 as D (6 bases). CDR1 and CDR2 (germline): SGHTA, FQGTGA. Trimming removed 5 bases from V and 2 bases from J, with 14 bases in between. The CDR3 has 15 amino acids. In DNA, the CDR3 is TGTGCCAGCAGCGCGAGAGGACAGTCCACAGATACGCAGTATTTT. This sequence encodes CASSARGQSTDTQYF.

The chain recombines TRBV27 with TRBJ1-6; D gene uncertain. V lost 4 bases and J 9 bases, leaving 7 bases between the germline ends. The CDR3 covers 12 residues. Germline values: CDR1 MNHEY, CDR2 SMNVEV (reference sequence). The CDR3 loop is CASSWAGSPLHF. CDR3 bases: TGTGCCAGCAGTTGGGCGGGTTCACCCCTCCACTTT.

This chain joins TRBV18 and TRBJ2-5; D ambiguous. Trimming shortened V by 3 bases and J by 2 bases, and 4 bases separated the two germline ends. The CDR3 sequence is 12 residues long. Looked up from germline, CDR1 is KGHSH and CDR2 is LQKENI. DNA for the CDR3: TGTGCCAGCTCACCTACTCAAGAGACCCAGTACTTC. Protein sequence: CASSPTQETQYF.

The chain links TRBV30 to TRBJ2-5; 7 nucleotides align to TRBD1. CDR3 size: 13 residues. Trimming at V came to 5 bases and at J to 5 bases, leaving 8 bases not matched to a gene. Germline V CDR1 and CDR2: GTSNPN, SVGIG (reference sequence). In DNA form, the CDR3 reads TGTGCCTGGGGCGAAGGGGGCTTTGAGACCCAGTACTTC. Its protein product is CAWGEGGFETQYF.

The CDR3 reads CSAPREIEAFF. DNA for the CDR3: TGCAGTGCCCCGAGGGAGATTGAAGCTTTCTTT. J is TRBJ1-1 and V is TRBV20-1; no clear D gene. V was shortened by 6 bases and J by 7 bases, with 12 bases between the two germline ends. The CDR3 sequence is 11 residues long. Germline CDR1 DFQATT, CDR2 SNEGSKA (reference sequence).

In this sample, this clone turned up once. The gene calls are TRBV6-5 and TRBJ1-2; D unresolved. V dropped 6 bases and J dropped 2 bases, with 7 bases sitting between them. The CDR3 contains 12 residues. CDR1 and CDR2 (germline): MNHEY, SVGAGI. The CDR3 sequence: CASSDLNYGYTF. CDR3 nucleotides: TGTGCCAGCAGCGACTTAAACTATGGCTACACCTTC.

This clone was seen more than once but under ten times. The chain recombines TRBV5-6 with TRBJ1-1; tentatively, D is TRBD1 (5 bases). Germline lookup yields CDR1 SGHDT and CDR2 YYEEEE. Between the trimmed V and J ends, which lost 3 bases and 2 bases, there was a span of 17 bases. The CDR3 runs to 16 residues. The CDR3 sequence is CASSSGTGVINTEAFF. CDR3 DNA sequence: TGTGCCAGCAGCTCCGGGACTGGGGTTATCAACACTGAAGCTTTCTTT.

The V gene is TRBV10-3, the J gene TRBJ2-7, with 9 bases fitting TRBD1. The J segment lost 3 bases and the V segment lost 6 bases, leaving 9 bases of the junction unmatched. The CDR3 length is 15 residues. CDR1 is ENHRY, CDR2 SYGVKD, per germline. CDR3 amino acids: CAISASGQGFYEQYF. In DNA form, the CDR3 reads TGTGCCATCAGCGCCTCGGGACAGGGTTTCTACGAGCAGTACTTC.

The rearrangement uses TRBV28 and TRBJ2-7; D gene ambiguous. Per germline, CDR1 MDHEN and CDR2 SYDVKM. The CDR3 covers 12 residues. V lost 6 bases and J lost 5, with 11 bases in between. CDR3 nucleotide sequence: TGTGCCAGCAGGGGCCTTTGGAACGAGCAGTACTTC. It translates to CASRGLWNEQYF.

The J gene is TRBJ2-4, the V gene TRBV5-4; TRBD2 aligns across 13 bases. The CDR3 extends over 15 amino acids. The ends lost 4 bases at V and 5 bases at J; junction bases unmatched: 3. Germline lookup yields CDR1 SGHNT and CDR2 YYREEE (reference sequence). The CDR3 DNA reads as TGTGCCAGCAGCCCTGGACTAGCGGGGGAAAACATTCAGTACTTC. Translating it yields CASSPGLAGENIQYF. The variable domain in full, completed from reference TRBV5-4 and TRBJ2-4, reads ETGVTQSPTHLIKTRGQQVTLRCSSQSGHNTVSWYQQALGQGPQFIFQYYREEENGRGNFPPRFSGLQFPNYSSELNVNALELDDSALYLCASSPGLAGENIQYFGAGTRLSVL.

The chain couples TRBV19 to TRBJ2-2, with D maybe TRBD2 (5 bases). The CDR3 is 16 residues long. The germline V gene encodes CDR1 LNHDA and CDR2 SQIVND (reference sequence). V was shortened by 1 base and J by 7 bases, with 16 bases between the two germline ends. The DNA for the CDR3 is TGTGCCAGTAGTATAGGAGGGCCCTCAAAAAGCGGGGAGCTGTTTTTT. As protein: CASSIGGPSKSGELFF.

The chain is built from TRBV30 and TRBJ1-1; D remains ambiguous. Trimming removed 0 bases at V and 4 bases at J, with 12 bases between. The CDR3 is made up of 14 amino acids. Germline V gives CDR1 GTSNPN, CDR2 SVGIG (reference sequence). CDR3: CAWSVLVGITEAFF. Here the CDR3 DNA reads TGTGCCTGGAGTGTACTCGTCGGGATCACTGAAGCTTTCTTT. The full variable domain, completed using reference TRBV30 and TRBJ1-1, is SQTIHQWPATLVQPVGSPLSLECTVEGTSNPNLYWYRQAAGRGLQLLFYSVGIGQISSEVPQNLSASRPQDRQFILSSKKLLLSDSGFYLCAWSVLVGITEAFFGQGTRLTVV.